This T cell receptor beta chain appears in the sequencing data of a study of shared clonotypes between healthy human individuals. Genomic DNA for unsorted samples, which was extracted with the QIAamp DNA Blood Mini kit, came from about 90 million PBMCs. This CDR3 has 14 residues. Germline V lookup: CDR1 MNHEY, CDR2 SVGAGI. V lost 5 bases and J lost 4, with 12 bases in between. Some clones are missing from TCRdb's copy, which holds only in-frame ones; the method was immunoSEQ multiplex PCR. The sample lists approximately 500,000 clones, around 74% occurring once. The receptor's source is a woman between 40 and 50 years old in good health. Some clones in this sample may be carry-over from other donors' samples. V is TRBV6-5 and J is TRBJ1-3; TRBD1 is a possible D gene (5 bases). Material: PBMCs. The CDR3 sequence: CASSKAGSGNTIYF. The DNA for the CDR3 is TGTGCCAGCAGTAAGGCAGGGTCCGGAAACACCATATATTTT.